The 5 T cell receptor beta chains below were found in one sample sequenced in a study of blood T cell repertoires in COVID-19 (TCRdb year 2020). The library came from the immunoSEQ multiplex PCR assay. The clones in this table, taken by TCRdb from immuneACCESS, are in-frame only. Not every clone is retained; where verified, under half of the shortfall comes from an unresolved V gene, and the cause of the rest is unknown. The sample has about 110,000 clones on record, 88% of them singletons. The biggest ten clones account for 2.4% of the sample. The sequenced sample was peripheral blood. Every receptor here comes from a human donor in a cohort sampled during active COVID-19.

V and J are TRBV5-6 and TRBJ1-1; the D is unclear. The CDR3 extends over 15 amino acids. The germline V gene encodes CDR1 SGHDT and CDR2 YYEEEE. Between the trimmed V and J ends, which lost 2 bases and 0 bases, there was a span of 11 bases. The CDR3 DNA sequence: TGTGCCAGCAGCTTTTATACCGGGATGAACACTGAAGCTTTCTTT. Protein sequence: CASSFYTGMNTEAFF.

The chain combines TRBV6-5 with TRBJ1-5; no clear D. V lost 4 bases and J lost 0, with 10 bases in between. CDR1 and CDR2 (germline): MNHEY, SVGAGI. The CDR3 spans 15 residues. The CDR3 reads CASSLRSNSNQPQHF. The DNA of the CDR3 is TGTGCCAGCAGTTTGAGGAGCAATAGCAATCAGCCCCAGCATTTT.

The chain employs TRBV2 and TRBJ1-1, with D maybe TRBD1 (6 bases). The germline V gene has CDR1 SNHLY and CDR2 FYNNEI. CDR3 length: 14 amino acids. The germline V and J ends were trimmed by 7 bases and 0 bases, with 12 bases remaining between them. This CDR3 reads CASTEDSLNTEAFF. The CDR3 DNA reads TGTGCCAGCACCGAGGACAGTTTGAACACTGAAGCTTTCTTT.

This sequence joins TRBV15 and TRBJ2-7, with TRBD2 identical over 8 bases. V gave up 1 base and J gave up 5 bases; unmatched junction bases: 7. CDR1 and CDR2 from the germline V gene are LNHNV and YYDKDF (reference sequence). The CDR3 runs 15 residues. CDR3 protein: CATSRVGGAVHEQYF. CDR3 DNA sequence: TGTGCCACCAGCAGAGTCGGGGGGGCCGTCCACGAGCAGTACTTC.

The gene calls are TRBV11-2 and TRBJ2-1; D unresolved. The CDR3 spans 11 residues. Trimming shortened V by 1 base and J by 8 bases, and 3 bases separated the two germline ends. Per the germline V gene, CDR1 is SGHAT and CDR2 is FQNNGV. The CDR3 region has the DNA TGTGCCAGCAGCTTAGTCGATGAGCAGTTCTTC. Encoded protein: CASSLVDEQFF. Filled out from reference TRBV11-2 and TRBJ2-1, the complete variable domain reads EAGVAQSPRYKIIEKRQSVAFWCNPISGHATLYWYQQILGQGPKLLIQFQNNGVVDDSQLPKDRFSAERLKGVDSTLKIQPAKLEDSAVYLCASSLVDEQFFGPGTRLTVL.